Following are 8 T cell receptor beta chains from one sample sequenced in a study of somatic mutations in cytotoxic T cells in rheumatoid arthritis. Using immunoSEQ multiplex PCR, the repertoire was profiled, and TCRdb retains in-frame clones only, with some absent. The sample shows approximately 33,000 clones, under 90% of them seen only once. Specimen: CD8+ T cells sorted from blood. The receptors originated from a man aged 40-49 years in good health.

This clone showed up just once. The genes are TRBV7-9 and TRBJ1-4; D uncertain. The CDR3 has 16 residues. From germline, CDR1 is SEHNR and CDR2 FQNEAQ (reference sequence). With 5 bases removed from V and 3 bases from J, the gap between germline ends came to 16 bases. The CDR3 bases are TGTGCCAGCAGCCAAGTGTCGGGGTCGGCTAATGAAAAACTGTTTTTT. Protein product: CASSQVSGSANEKLFF. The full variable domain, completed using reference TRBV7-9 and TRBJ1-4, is DTGVSQNPRHKITKRGQNVTFRCDPISEHNRLYWYRQTLGQGPEFLTYFQNEAQLEKSRLLSDRFSAERPKGSFSTLEIQRTEQGDSAMYLCASSQVSGSANEKLFFGSGTQLSVL.

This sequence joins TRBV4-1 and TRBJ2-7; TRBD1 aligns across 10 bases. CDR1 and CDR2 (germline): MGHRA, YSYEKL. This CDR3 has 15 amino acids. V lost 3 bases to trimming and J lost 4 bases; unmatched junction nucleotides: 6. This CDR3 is CASSHAGTGVYEQYF. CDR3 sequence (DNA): TGCGCCAGCAGCCACGCCGGGACAGGGGTGTACGAGCAGTACTTC.

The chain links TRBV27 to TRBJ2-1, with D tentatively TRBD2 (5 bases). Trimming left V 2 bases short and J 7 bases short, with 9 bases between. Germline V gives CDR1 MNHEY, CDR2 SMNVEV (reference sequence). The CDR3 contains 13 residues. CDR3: CASSLSLANEQFF. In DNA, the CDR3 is TGTGCCAGCAGTTTAAGTCTAGCAAATGAGCAGTTCTTC.

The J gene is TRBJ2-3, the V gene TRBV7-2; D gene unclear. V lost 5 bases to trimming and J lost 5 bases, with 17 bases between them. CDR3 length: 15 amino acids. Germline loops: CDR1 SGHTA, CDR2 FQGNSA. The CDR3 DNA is TGTGCCAGCAGCGTAAAGGCGTACAGAGGAGATACGCAGTATTTT. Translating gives CASSVKAYRGDTQYF.

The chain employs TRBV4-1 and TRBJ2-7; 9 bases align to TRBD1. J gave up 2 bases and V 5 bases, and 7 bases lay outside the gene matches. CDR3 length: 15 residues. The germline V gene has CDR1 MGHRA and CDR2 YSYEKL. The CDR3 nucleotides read TGCGCCAGCAGCTTTGGAGGGACAGGGACCTACGAGCAGTACTTC. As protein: CASSFGGTGTYEQYF.

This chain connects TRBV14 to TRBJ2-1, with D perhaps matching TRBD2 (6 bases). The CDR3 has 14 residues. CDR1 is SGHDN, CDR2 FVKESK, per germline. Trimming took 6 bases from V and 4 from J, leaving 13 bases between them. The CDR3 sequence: CASSPPSDYNEQFF. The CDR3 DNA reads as TGTGCCAGCAGTCCGCCTAGCGATTACAATGAGCAGTTCTTC.

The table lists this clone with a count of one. The CDR3 nucleotides read TGCGCCAGCAGCTTGGCTGGGGAGGTCGGGGAGCTGTTTTTT. Its protein is CASSLAGEVGELFF. This chain connects TRBV5-1 to TRBJ2-2; D is possibly TRBD2 (6 bases). Germline V gives CDR1 SGHRS, CDR2 YFSETQ. The CDR3 covers 14 residues. With 0 bases removed from V and 7 bases from J, the gap between germline ends came to 10 bases.

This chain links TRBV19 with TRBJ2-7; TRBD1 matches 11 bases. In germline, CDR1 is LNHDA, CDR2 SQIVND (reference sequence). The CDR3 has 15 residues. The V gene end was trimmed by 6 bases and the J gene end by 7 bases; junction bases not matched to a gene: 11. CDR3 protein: CASSPGWTGGFEQYF. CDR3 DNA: TGTGCCAGTAGCCCCGGATGGACAGGGGGCTTTGAGCAGTACTTC.